The T cell receptor beta chain described here comes from a study of cytomegalovirus exposure and HLA in healthy donors. As for this clone: The target antigen is unknown.

Use of 60 Vbeta and 13 Jbeta primers characterized the PCR. Sequencing was performed with immunoSEQ multiplex PCR; in TCRdb, only in-frame clones are kept and a portion is missing. The repertoire consists of 83,000 or so clones, with roughly 81% occurring once and the leading ten covering approximately 1.9%. Study conclusions and caveats: The study found most TCR sequences rare, yet found some public TCRs in many donors. There were some V segments, including TRBV6-2 and TRBV6-3, excluded as indistinguishable. The CMV antigen specificity of a few CMV-associated chains was confirmed through in vitro analysis.

In nominal health when sampled, donors likely had unrecorded immune exposures nonetheless. The CDR3 runs to 20 residues. Germline CDR1 is MDHEN and CDR2 is SYDVKM. V shed 6 bases and J shed 0 bases, with 28 bases lying between them. The clonotype was recovered from a young woman in good health and CMV-seronegative. The chain is built from TRBV28 and TRBJ2-3, with D maybe TRBD1 (8 bases). Sequencing was carried out using PBMCs. CDR3 DNA: TGTGCCAGCAGCTCCCGGGACAGGCTGCCTAGCGGACATAGCACAGATACGCAGTATTTT. Translating it yields CASSSRDRLPSGHSTDTQYF. Complete variable domain (other parts from reference TRBV28 and TRBJ2-3): DVKVTQSSRYLVKRTGEKVFLECVQDMDHENMFWYRQDPGLGLRLIYFSYDVKMKEKGDIPEGYSVSREKKERFSLILESASTNQTSMYLCASSSRDRLPSGHSTDTQYFGPGTRLTVL.